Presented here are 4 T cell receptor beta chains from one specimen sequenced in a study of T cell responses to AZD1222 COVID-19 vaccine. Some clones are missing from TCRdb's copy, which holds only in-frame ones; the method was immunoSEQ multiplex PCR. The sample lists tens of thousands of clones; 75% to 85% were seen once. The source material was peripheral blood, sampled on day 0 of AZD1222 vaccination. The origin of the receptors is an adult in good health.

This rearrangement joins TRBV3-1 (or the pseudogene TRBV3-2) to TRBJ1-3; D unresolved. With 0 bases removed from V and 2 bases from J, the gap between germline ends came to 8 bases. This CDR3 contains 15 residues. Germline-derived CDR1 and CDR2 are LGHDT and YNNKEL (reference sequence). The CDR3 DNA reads TGTGCCAGCAGCCAAGATTCAGTCCCTGGAAACACCATATATTTT. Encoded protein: CASSQDSVPGNTIYF.

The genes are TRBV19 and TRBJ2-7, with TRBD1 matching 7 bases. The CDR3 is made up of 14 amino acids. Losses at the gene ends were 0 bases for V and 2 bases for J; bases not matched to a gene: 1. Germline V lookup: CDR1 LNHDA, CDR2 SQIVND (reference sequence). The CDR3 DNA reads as TGTGCCAGTAGTATAGAAGGGACAGCCTACGAGCAGTACTTC. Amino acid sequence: CASSIEGTAYEQYF.

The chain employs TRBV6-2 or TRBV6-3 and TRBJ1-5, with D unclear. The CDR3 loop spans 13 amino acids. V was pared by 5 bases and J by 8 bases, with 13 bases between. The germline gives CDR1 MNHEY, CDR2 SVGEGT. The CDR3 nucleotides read TGTGCCAGCAGTCGGGCCTCAGAGGAGCCCCAGCATTTT. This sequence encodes CASSRASEEPQHF.

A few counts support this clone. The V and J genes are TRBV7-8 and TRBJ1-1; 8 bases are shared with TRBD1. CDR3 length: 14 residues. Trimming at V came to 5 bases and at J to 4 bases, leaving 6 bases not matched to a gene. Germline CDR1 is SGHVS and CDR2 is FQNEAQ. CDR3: CASSGQGGATEAFF. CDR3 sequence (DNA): TGTGCCAGCAGCGGACAGGGAGGGGCCACTGAAGCTTTCTTT. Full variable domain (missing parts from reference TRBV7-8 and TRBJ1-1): GAGVSQSPRYKVAKRGQDVALRCDPISGHVSLFWYQQALGQGPEFLTYFQNEAQLDKSGLPSDRFFAERPEGSVSTLKIQRTQQEDSAVYLCASSGQGGATEAFFGQGTRLTVV.